This T cell receptor (beta chain) was captured by sequencing in a study of regulatory T cells in long-lasting Graves disease. Study results and caveats: Graves' patients with persistent disease showed TCR diversity lower than patients newly diagnosed.

Construction of the TCR beta libraries employed iRepertoire HTBI primers in conjunction with Arm-PCR of CDR3 regions. TCRdb re-called the multiplex PCR reads with MiXCR, one entry per CDR3 protein. Found here are a few hundred thousand distinct CDR3 sequences, 11% to 15% of them singletons; the top ten hold roughly a sixth. Documented time point: newly diagnosed GD, antithyroid drugs for less than 3 months. RNA from PBMCs was the source of the TCR library. This clonotype occurred many times. Its specificity is unknown. Separately, the same data were catalogued under a study of T cells in Graves' hyperthyroidism and ophthalmopathy. That publication notes: Criteria for exclusion of patients were uncontrolled infection, other autoimmune disease, pregnancy or lactation.

The receptor was derived from a woman aged 45-65 years with Graves disease. The sequences come from peripheral blood mononuclear cells (PBMCs), collected at new diagnosis, from a patient treated with antithyroid drugs.

The CDR3 loop reads CAWTGGQGYTF. In DNA form, the CDR3 reads TGTGCCTGGACAGGGGGTCAGGGCTACACCTTC. V and J are TRBV30 and TRBJ1-2, with 7 bases fitting TRBD1. CDR3 length: 11 residues. The V gene end was trimmed by 4 bases and the J gene end by 8 bases; junction bases not matched to a gene: 4. From germline, CDR1 is GTSNPN and CDR2 SVGIG (reference sequence).